This passage covers 6 T cell receptor beta chains from one sample sequenced in a study of radiotherapy plus CTLA-4 blockade in lung cancer. Method: immunoSEQ multiplex PCR; TCRdb's copy keeps in-frame clones and lacks some. Of more than 75,000 clones in the sample, around nine tenths were seen once. Sample: peripheral blood, taken from a patient treated with radiotherapy plus ipilimumab. The receptors were gathered from a human donor with non-small cell lung cancer who had stable disease on radiotherapy plus ipilimumab.

The rearrangement links TRBV18 to TRBJ1-3; 7 bases align to TRBD1. This CDR3 has 13 amino acids. The V and J ends lost 6 bases and 9 bases, in that order; junction bases with no gene match: 8. Germline CDR1 reads KGHSH; CDR2 reads LQKENI. CDR3 sequence (DNA): TGTGCCAGCTCGCCCGACAGGGCTACCACCATATATTTT. This codes for CASSPDRATTIYF.

The gene calls are TRBV2 and TRBJ2-3; D gene unclear. The CDR3 extends over 16 amino acids. Germline CDR1 reads SNHLY; CDR2 reads FYNNEI. Trimming removed 2 bases at V and 0 bases at J, with 12 bases between. The CDR3 DNA follows: TGTGCCAGCAGTGAACCCGCGCGATCTAGCACAGATACGCAGTATTTT. This encodes CASSEPARSSTDTQYF.

V is TRBV10-2 and J is TRBJ2-5; D call uncertain. Trimming took off 4 bases at V and 11 bases at J, with 14 bases between the two ends. The CDR3 has 12 amino acids. Looked up from germline, CDR1 is WSHSY and CDR2 is SAAADI. This CDR3 is CASSAVGLEQYF. CDR3 nucleotide sequence: TGCGCCAGCAGTGCGGTAGGGCTTGAGCAGTACTTC.

This clone was observed a single time. The chain joins TRBV7-2 to TRBJ2-2, with 7 bases aligning to TRBD1. This CDR3 spans 14 amino acids. In germline, CDR1 is SGHTA, CDR2 FQGNSA. V shed 5 bases, J shed 7 bases, and the junction held 7 bases outside the gene matches. The CDR3 nucleotides read TGTGCCAGCAGCCAGAGACAGGGTATCGGGGAGCTGTTTTTT. Translation: CASSQRQGIGELFF.

The chain carries TRBV6-1 and TRBJ1-4; TRBD1 matches 7 bases. This CDR3 comprises 15 residues. V lost 6 bases, J lost 6 bases, and 10 bases stayed unmatched. CDR1 and CDR2 (germline): MNHNS, SASEGT. The CDR3 DNA reads as TGTGCCAGCAGAAGGGGGACAGCCGGAGATGAAAAACTGTTTTTT. Translated: CASRRGTAGDEKLFF.

The genes are TRBV6-1 and TRBJ2-2; the D is unclear. From germline, CDR1 is MNHNS and CDR2 SASEGT. Deletions cut 7 bases from V and 1 base from J, with 4 bases between. The length of the CDR3 is 12 residues. The CDR3, as DNA: TGTGCCAGCAAACAGAACACCGGGGAGCTGTTTTTT. It is translated as CASKQNTGELFF.